Below, 8 T cell receptor beta chains from the same sample are listed, as sequenced in a study of cytomegalovirus exposure and HLA in healthy donors. Primers included in the PCR were 60 Vbeta and 13 Jbeta primers. Profiled with immunoSEQ multiplex PCR; TCRdb holds only in-frame clones, not every one. The sample shows around 100,000 clones, roughly 78% of them seen only once. What was sequenced was PBMCs. The receptors stem from a woman in her forties in good health and CMV-seronegative.

V is TRBV9 and J is TRBJ1-2, with TRBD1 identical over 7 bases. Germline trimming cut 6 bases from V and 4 bases from J; bases unmatched to any gene: 3. CDR3 size: 12 residues. Germline V CDR1 and CDR2: SGDLS, YYNGEE. Written as DNA, the CDR3 is TGTGCCAGCAATGACAGGGTCTATGGCTACACCTTC. As protein: CASNDRVYGYTF.

J is TRBJ1-1 and V is TRBV10-3; weak D call: TRBD1 (5 bases). Trimming pared 4 bases from V and 0 bases from J, leaving 6 bases between. This CDR3 spans 13 amino acids. Germline V gene data show CDR1 as ENHRY and CDR2 as SYGVKD. CDR3 loop: CAISGQLNTEAFF. The CDR3 bases are TGTGCCATCAGTGGACAGCTGAACACTGAAGCTTTCTTT.

V usage is TRBV7-8 and J usage is TRBJ2-7, with D perhaps TRBD2 (5 bases). Germline V CDR1 and CDR2: SGHVS, FQNEAQ. The V end lost 2 bases, the J end lost 2 bases, and 13 bases lay between the germline ends. The CDR3 loop spans 15 amino acids. CDR3 residues: CASSLLSGLTYEQYF. The CDR3 DNA reads TGTGCCAGCAGCTTATTGAGTGGACTCACCTACGAGCAGTACTTC.

J is TRBJ1-1 and V is TRBV30, with D uncertain. The CDR3 is 15 amino acids. Germline CDR1 GTSNPN, CDR2 SVGIG (reference sequence). V lost 1 base and J 0 bases, leaving 12 bases between the germline ends. CDR3 in DNA: TGTGCCTGGAGTGGATGGACTGAATTGAACACTGAAGCTTTCTTT. It is translated as CAWSGWTELNTEAFF.

V is TRBV6-1 and J is TRBJ1-2, with D possibly matching TRBD1 (5 bases). Trimming removed 1 base from V and 4 bases from J, with 13 bases in between. The CDR3 length is 15 residues. CDR1 is MNHNS, CDR2 SASEGT, per germline. CDR3 loop: CASSEEATGFYGYTF. Here the CDR3 DNA reads TGTGCCAGCAGTGAAGAGGCAACAGGCTTCTATGGCTACACCTTC.

This clone was seen a few times. J is TRBJ1-3 and V is TRBV6-5, with TRBD1 matching 9 bases. CDR1 is MNHEY and CDR2 is SVGAGI in the germline V gene. This CDR3 region has 15 residues. The V gene end was trimmed by 0 bases and the J gene end by 6 bases; junction bases not matched to a gene: 3. The CDR3 spells CASSYSGQGANTIYF. For the CDR3, the DNA is TGTGCCAGCAGTTACTCGGGACAGGGAGCAAACACCATATATTTT.

This chain links TRBV4-1 with TRBJ2-7, with D perhaps matching TRBD1 (6 bases). The V end lost 0 bases, the J end lost 2 bases, and 8 bases lay between the germline ends. The CDR3 has 14 amino acids. Germline V gene sequence: CDR1 MGHRA, CDR2 YSYEKL. The CDR3 sequence: CASSQETGTYEQYF. As DNA, the CDR3 is TGCGCCAGCAGCCAAGAAACAGGGACCTACGAGCAGTACTTC.

This chain joins TRBV28 and TRBJ1-1; unclear D gene. The CDR3 is 14 residues long. Looked up from germline, CDR1 is MDHEN and CDR2 is SYDVKM. Trimming shortened V by 3 bases and J by 5 bases, and 13 bases separated the two germline ends. The chain's CDR3 is CASSFPPEKTEAFF. The CDR3 DNA follows: TGTGCCAGCAGTTTTCCCCCCGAGAAGACTGAAGCTTTCTTT.